One and the same sample provided the 11 T cell receptor beta chains below, sequenced in a study of T cell repertoires in cytomegalovirus infection. TCRdb recomputed calls from the reads with MiXCR, one row per CDR3 protein. The data show hundreds of thousands of distinct CDR3 sequences, 31% seen once. These receptors lack a known antigen. The sequenced sample was cultured CD8+ T cells from PBMCs, obtained from culture after CMV antigen stimulation. All receptors derive from a human donor in good health (CMV status not recorded). Some clones in this sample may be carry-over from other donors' samples.

The CDR3 sequence: CSVRLDTQYF. The DNA of the CDR3 is TGCAGCGTTCGACTAGATACGCAGTATTTT. J is TRBJ2-3 and V is TRBV29-1; D is uncertain. The ends were cut back, 5 bases at V and 5 bases at J, with 5 bases in the middle. The CDR3 contains 10 residues. Germline-derived CDR1 and CDR2 are SQVTM and ANQGSEA.

The chain employs TRBV28 and TRBJ1-4; a possible D gene is TRBD1 (6 bases). The V end was cut by 1 base, the J end by 2 bases, with 11 bases between. Germline V gene data show CDR1 as MDHEN and CDR2 as SYDVKM. The CDR3 has 16 amino acids. The CDR3: CASSLFRGATNEKLFF. For the CDR3, the DNA is TGTGCCAGCAGTTTATTCCGGGGGGCCACTAATGAAAAACTGTTTTTT.

This chain joins TRBV12-3 or TRBV12-4 and TRBJ1-5; 8 nucleotides agree with TRBD1. CDR3 length: 17 amino acids. V shed 5 bases and J 2 bases; nucleotides not matched to a gene: 11. The CDR3 loop reads CASSPQPGQGGNQPQHF. Here the CDR3 DNA reads TGTGCCAGCAGTCCTCAACCAGGACAGGGTGGCAATCAGCCCCAGCATTTT.

This clonotype came up a few times. The V and J genes are TRBV6-5 and TRBJ2-1; D is unclear. V lost 0 bases to trimming and J lost 0 bases, with 9 bases between them. This CDR3 has 16 amino acids. CDR1 is MNHEY, CDR2 SVGAGI, per germline. CDR3 protein: CASSYSWTSSYNEQFF. The CDR3 DNA follows: TGTGCCAGCAGTTACTCGTGGACCTCCTCCTACAATGAGCAGTTCTTC.

At least ten counts were recorded for this clonotype. The chain has TRBV7-6 and TRBJ1-1; no definite D call. The CDR3 length is 14 residues. Trimming stripped 2 bases from V and 5 bases from J, with 12 bases between. Germline V lookup: CDR1 SGHVS, CDR2 FNYEAQ. DNA for the CDR3: TGTGCCAGCAGCTTAAAAAGGGTCGGGACTGAAGCTTTCTTT. Amino acids: CASSLKRVGTEAFF. The entire variable domain, with the rest obtained from reference TRBV7-6 and TRBJ1-1, is as follows: GAGVSQSPRYKVTKRGQDVALRCDPISGHVSLYWYRQALGQGPEFLTYFNYEAQQDKSGLPNDRFSAERPEGSISTLTIQRTEQRDSAMYRCASSLKRVGTEAFFGQGTRLTVV.

V usage is TRBV29-1 and J usage is TRBJ2-1; possible D gene TRBD1, 5 bases. The CDR3 covers 14 residues. The germline V and J ends were trimmed by 6 bases and 4 bases, with 16 bases remaining between them. From germline, CDR1 is SQVTM and CDR2 ANQGSEA. The CDR3 bases are TGCAGCGTCCCCCCTGCAGGGAATTACAATGAGCAGTTCTTC. As protein: CSVPPAGNYNEQFF.

The rearrangement joins TRBV7-9 to TRBJ2-3; 11 positions match TRBD2. CDR1 is SEHNR, CDR2 FQNEAQ, per germline (reference sequence). V was pared by 1 base and J by 0 bases, with 3 bases of the junction left unmatched. There are 17 residues in the CDR3. CDR3 protein: CASSLGLAGSSTDTQYF. In DNA, the CDR3 is TGTGCCAGCAGCTTAGGACTAGCGGGATCTAGCACAGATACGCAGTATTTT.

This clonotype was seen a handful of times. The V call is TRBV6-2 or TRBV6-3, the J call TRBJ1-1, with D uncertain. The CDR3 contains 15 residues. Trimming cost V 2 bases and J 4 bases, with 14 bases left between them. CDR1 and CDR2 (germline): MNHEY, SVGEGT. CDR3 nucleotides: TGTGCCAGCAGTTACACGGCGATAGGGTTCACTGAAGCTTTCTTT. The encoded protein is CASSYTAIGFTEAFF.

In its sample, this clonotype was seen many times. The J gene is TRBJ1-2, the V gene TRBV7-9, with 10 positions matching TRBD1. The CDR3 spans 16 residues. The V gene end was trimmed by 7 bases and the J gene end by 3 bases; junction bases not matched to a gene: 11. From germline, CDR1 is SEHNR and CDR2 FQNEAQ (reference sequence). CDR3 in amino acids: CASTGDRGILYYGYTF. The CDR3 bases are TGTGCCAGCACGGGGGACAGGGGCATATTGTACTATGGCTACACCTTC. The full variable domain, rest sourced from reference TRBV7-9 and TRBJ1-2, is DTGVSQNPRHKITKRGQNVTFRCDPISEHNRLYWYRQTLGQGPEFLTYFQNEAQLEKSRLLSDRFSAERPKGSFSTLEIQRTEQGDSAMYLCASTGDRGILYYGYTFGSGTRLTVV.

V gene TRBV7-2 combines with J gene TRBJ1-5; 7 bases are shared with TRBD1. The ends lost 1 base at V and 4 bases at J; junction bases unmatched: 7. The CDR3 covers 16 residues. Per germline, CDR1 SGHTA and CDR2 FQGNSA. In DNA form, the CDR3 reads TGTGCCAGCAGCTTAGGGACCGGGACAGCAAATCAGCCCCAGCATTTT. The encoded protein is CASSLGTGTANQPQHF.

V is TRBV7-6 and J is TRBJ2-7; 8 nucleotides align to TRBD1. CDR1 is SGHVS and CDR2 is FNYEAQ in the germline V gene. This CDR3 has 16 amino acids. The junction had 13 bases not matched to a gene; V was cut back by 6 bases and J by 3 bases. CDR3 protein: CASSFAPGGELYEQYV. The CDR3, as DNA: TGTGCCAGCAGTTTTGCGCCAGGGGGCGAACTCTACGAGCAGTACGTC.